Here is one TCR beta chain with its context. The data are from a study of control samples from healthy donors and cancer patients. The ends were cut back, 4 bases at V and 4 bases at J, with 10 bases in the middle. Germline assignment: CDR1 SGHNT and CDR2 YYREEE (reference sequence). The CDR3 spans 13 residues. Only in-frame clones appear in the TCRdb table, and some are missing; sequencing was by immunoSEQ multiplex PCR. The sample includes some 79,000 clones, roughly 93% of them seen just once. The chain combines TRBV5-4 with TRBJ2-3, with D unclear. The origin of this receptor is a woman aged 35 to 49 with lung cancer. Sequenced material: PBMCs. CDR3 amino acids: CASSHARPDTQYF. CDR3 bases: TGTGCCAGCAGCCACGCTAGACCAGATACGCAGTATTTT.